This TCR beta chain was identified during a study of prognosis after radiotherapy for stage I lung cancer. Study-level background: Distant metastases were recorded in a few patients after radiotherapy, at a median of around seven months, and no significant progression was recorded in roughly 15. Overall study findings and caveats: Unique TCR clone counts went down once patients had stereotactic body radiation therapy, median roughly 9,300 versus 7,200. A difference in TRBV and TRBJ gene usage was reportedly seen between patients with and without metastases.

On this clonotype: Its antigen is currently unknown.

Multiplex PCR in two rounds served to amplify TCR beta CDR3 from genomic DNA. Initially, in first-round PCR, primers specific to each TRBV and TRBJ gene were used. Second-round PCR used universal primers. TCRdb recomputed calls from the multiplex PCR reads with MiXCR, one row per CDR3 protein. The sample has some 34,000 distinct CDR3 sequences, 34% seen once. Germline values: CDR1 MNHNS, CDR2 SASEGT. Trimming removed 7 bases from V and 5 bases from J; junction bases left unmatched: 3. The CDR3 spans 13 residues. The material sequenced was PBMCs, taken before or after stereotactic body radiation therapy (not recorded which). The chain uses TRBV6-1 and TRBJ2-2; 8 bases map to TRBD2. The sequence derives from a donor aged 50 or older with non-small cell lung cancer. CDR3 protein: CASIPSGTGELFF. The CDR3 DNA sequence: TGTGCCAGCATCCCTAGCGGGACCGGGGAGCTGTTTTTT.